This T cell receptor beta chain came from a study of neoadjuvant anti-PD-1 for oral cavity cancer. Broader study findings: Non-responders to neoadjuvant nivolumab had significantly more clonal PBMC T cells than responders.

CDR1 LNHDA and CDR2 SQIVND come from the germline V gene (reference sequence). The CDR3 loop spans 15 amino acids. Trimming took off 5 bases at V and 5 bases at J, with 16 bases between the two ends. For this clone: The antigen is unknown.

Using immunoSEQ multiplex PCR, the repertoire was profiled, and TCRdb retains in-frame clones only, with some absent. This table holds approximately 7,000 clones, about 69% found once. This clonotype originated in a person between 40 and 85 years old with oral cavity squamous cell carcinoma. Material: PBMCs, obtained before nivolumab (anti-PD-1) treatment. The chain recombines TRBV19 with TRBJ2-1, with a weak D call TRBD2 (5 bases). CDR3 protein: CASSLLPPGNNEQFF. Here the CDR3 DNA reads TGTGCCAGTAGTTTACTGCCGCCGGGGAACAATGAGCAGTTCTTC.